The clone carrying this TCR beta chain was counted only a few times. The second PCR ran about 6 to 12 cycles with a sample-barcoded 5' primer and J-beta primers. TCRdb itself ran the 5' RACE reads through MiXCR, one entry per CDR3 protein. The table shows 1,800,000 or so distinct CDR3 sequences, with approximately 39% occurring only once. The record originates from a study of blood T cells in healthy people across ages. Germline V gene data show CDR1 as ENHRY and CDR2 as SYGVKD. The CDR3 is 13 residues long. Trimming cost V 3 bases and J 6 bases, with 9 bases left between them. The chain combines TRBV10-3 with TRBJ1-5; D not certain. The clonotype was recovered from a human donor in good health. Sequences were obtained from blood. CDR3 protein: CAISERDLQPQHF. The DNA of the CDR3 is TGTGCCATCAGTGAAAGGGATCTTCAGCCCCAGCATTTT.